A selection of T cell receptor beta chains follows, all from one sample in a study of blood T cell repertoires in COVID-19. TCRdb's table, derived via immunoSEQ multiplex PCR, lists solely in-frame clones and lacks some. This sample yields about 210,000 clones, of which 84% are seen a single time; 3.2% belongs to the top ten. The sequencing sample was made of PBMCs or T cells enriched from blood (not recorded which). Receptors were obtained from a woman aged 25 to 39 who had been exposed to COVID-19. CDR3s include the opening cysteine and the closing phenylalanine or tryptophan. Each record gives: V gene, D gene, clone size, J gene, CDR3 protein, CDR3 DNA. The D gene is left open where the match is weak. Some rows mark clone size as missing; the rest say once, few, many or name a class of expanded clone.

v_call: TRBV5-1
d_call: .
clone_size: few
j_call: TRBJ1-4
cdr3_aa: CASSRGGTTNEKLFF
cdr3_nt: TGCGCCAGCAGCCGAGGGGGTACAACTAATGAAAAACTGTTTTTT

v_call: TRBV29-1
d_call: TRBD1
clone_size: .
j_call: TRBJ2-7
cdr3_aa: CSVVRTGGFGQYF
cdr3_nt: TGCAGCGTTGTTCGGACAGGGGGCTTCGGACAGTACTTC

v_call: TRBV12-3/TRBV12-4
d_call: TRBD1
clone_size: .
j_call: TRBJ1-5
cdr3_aa: CASSQQGRPQHF
cdr3_nt: TGTGCCAGCAGTCAACAGGGGAGGCCCCAGCATTTT

v_call: TRBV4-1
d_call: .
clone_size: .
j_call: TRBJ1-2
cdr3_aa: CASSQPTRGDRNYGYTF
cdr3_nt: TGCGCCAGCAGCCAACCAACACGCGGAGACAGGAACTATGGCTACACCTTC

v_call: TRBV7-9
d_call: .
clone_size: .
j_call: TRBJ2-1
cdr3_aa: CASRKEAGNNEQFF
cdr3_nt: TGTGCCAGCAGGAAGGAAGCAGGGAATAATGAGCAGTTCTTC

v_call: TRBV6-5
d_call: .
clone_size: .
j_call: TRBJ2-3
cdr3_aa: CASSYKSGDGTDTQYF
cdr3_nt: TGTGCCAGCAGTTATAAGTCGGGGGACGGCACAGATACGCAGTATTTT

v_call: TRBV5-1
d_call: TRBD1
clone_size: .
j_call: TRBJ1-5
cdr3_aa: CASSLDGTGDQPQHF
cdr3_nt: TGCGCCAGCAGCTTGGATGGGACAGGAGATCAGCCCCAGCATTTT

v_call: TRBV29-1
d_call: TRBD1
clone_size: .
j_call: TRBJ1-5
cdr3_aa: CSAATGGGQPQHF
cdr3_nt: TGCAGCGCCGCGACAGGGGGCGGTCAGCCCCAGCATTTT

v_call: TRBV6-5
d_call: .
clone_size: .
j_call: TRBJ2-7
cdr3_aa: CASSQIVYEQYF
cdr3_nt: TGTGCCAGCAGTCAGATCGTCTACGAGCAGTACTTC

v_call: TRBV7-2
d_call: .
clone_size: .
j_call: TRBJ1-1
cdr3_aa: CASSLEPGTPLNTEAFF
cdr3_nt: TGTGCCAGCAGCTTAGAGCCTGGGACTCCCCTTAACACTGAAGCTTTCTTT

v_call: TRBV23-1
d_call: TRBD2
clone_size: .
j_call: TRBJ2-3
cdr3_aa: CASSQRLAGSRGTQYF
cdr3_nt: TGCGCCAGCAGTCAAAGACTAGCGGGGTCAAGAGGTACGCAGTATTTT

v_call: TRBV2
d_call: TRBD2
clone_size: .
j_call: TRBJ2-1
cdr3_aa: CASNKLLAGGRNEQFF
cdr3_nt: TGTGCCAGCAATAAACTACTAGCGGGGGGTAGGAATGAGCAGTTCTTC

v_call: TRBV15
d_call: .
clone_size: .
j_call: TRBJ1-3
cdr3_aa: CATSTGLQGNTIYF
cdr3_nt: TGTGCCACCAGCACAGGATTACAGGGAAACACCATATATTTT

v_call: TRBV4-2
d_call: TRBD1
clone_size: .
j_call: TRBJ2-2
cdr3_aa: CASSQGGAPGGKPGELFF
cdr3_nt: TGTGCCAGCAGCCAAGGGGGGGCCCCAGGGGGCAAACCCGGGGAGCTGTTTTTT

v_call: TRBV6-5
d_call: .
clone_size: .
j_call: TRBJ2-3
cdr3_aa: CASSYSIHPDTQYF
cdr3_nt: TGTGCCAGCAGTTACTCAATACATCCAGATACGCAGTATTTT

v_call: TRBV6-5
d_call: TRBD1
clone_size: .
j_call: TRBJ1-5
cdr3_aa: CASSYLAGGQPQHF
cdr3_nt: TGTGCCAGCAGTTACTTGGCAGGGGGACAGCCCCAGCATTTT

v_call: TRBV2
d_call: .
clone_size: .
j_call: TRBJ1-4
cdr3_aa: CASSVEGANEKLFF
cdr3_nt: TGTGCCAGCAGTGTGGAGGGCGCCAATGAAAAACTGTTTTTT

v_call: TRBV6-5
d_call: .
clone_size: .
j_call: TRBJ1-2
cdr3_aa: CASSYLSGFYGYTF
cdr3_nt: TGTGCCAGCAGTTACTTAAGCGGCTTCTATGGCTACACCTTC

v_call: TRBV7-6
d_call: TRBD2
clone_size: .
j_call: TRBJ2-5
cdr3_aa: CASSLVASGEASQYF
cdr3_nt: TGTGCCAGCAGCTTAGTGGCTAGCGGGGAGGCTTCCCAGTACTTC

v_call: TRBV5-8
d_call: .
clone_size: .
j_call: TRBJ1-3
cdr3_aa: CASSLTWGVWNTIYF
cdr3_nt: TGTGCCAGCAGCTTGACTTGGGGGGTCTGGAACACCATATATTTT

v_call: TRBV23-1
d_call: TRBD1
clone_size: .
j_call: TRBJ2-1
cdr3_aa: CASVGQDNNEQFF
cdr3_nt: TGCGCCAGCGTTGGACAGGATAACAATGAGCAGTTCTTC

v_call: TRBV5-5
d_call: .
clone_size: .
j_call: TRBJ2-5
cdr3_aa: CASSFLRGGGQETQYF
cdr3_nt: TGTGCCAGCAGCTTTTTGAGGGGAGGGGGGCAAGAGACCCAGTACTTC

v_call: TRBV9
d_call: .
clone_size: once
j_call: TRBJ2-7
cdr3_aa: CASSPRAGNYEQYF
cdr3_nt: TGTGCCAGCAGCCCCCGGGCGGGGAACTACGAGCAGTACTTC

v_call: TRBV4-3
d_call: TRBD1
clone_size: .
j_call: TRBJ2-7
cdr3_aa: CASSLGTGGTGEQYF
cdr3_nt: TGCGCCAGCAGCCTAGGGACAGGGGGGACGGGCGAGCAGTACTTC

v_call: TRBV19
d_call: TRBD2
clone_size: .
j_call: TRBJ2-5
cdr3_aa: CASSPGLAVGETQYF
cdr3_nt: TGTGCCAGTAGTCCCGGACTAGCGGTTGGGGAGACCCAGTACTTC

v_call: TRBV3-1/TRBV3-2
d_call: .
clone_size: .
j_call: TRBJ1-3
cdr3_aa: CASSPGSGNTIYF
cdr3_nt: TGTGCCAGCAGTCCGGGCTCTGGAAACACCATATATTTT

v_call: TRBV10-1
d_call: TRBD2
clone_size: .
j_call: TRBJ2-7
cdr3_aa: CASSESWEGEQYF
cdr3_nt: TGCGCCAGCAGTGAGTCATGGGAGGGCGAGCAGTACTTC

v_call: TRBV7-2
d_call: TRBD1
clone_size: .
j_call: TRBJ1-2
cdr3_aa: CASSPQGQGGFYGYTF
cdr3_nt: TGTGCCAGCAGCCCCCAGGGACAGGGGGGATTCTATGGCTACACCTTC

v_call: TRBV19
d_call: .
clone_size: .
j_call: TRBJ1-2
cdr3_aa: CASTRGLALLEGYTF
cdr3_nt: TGTGCCAGTACCCGGGGTTTGGCCCTATTGGAGGGCTACACCTTC

v_call: TRBV4-1
d_call: .
clone_size: .
j_call: TRBJ2-2
cdr3_aa: CASSLFRGRGELFF
cdr3_nt: TGCGCCAGCAGCCTCTTTAGGGGAAGGGGGGAGCTGTTTTTT

v_call: TRBV2
d_call: TRBD1
clone_size: .
j_call: TRBJ1-5
cdr3_aa: CASRTTGGQPQHF
cdr3_nt: TGTGCCAGCAGAACGACAGGGGGTCAGCCCCAGCATTTT

v_call: TRBV7-2
d_call: TRBD1
clone_size: .
j_call: TRBJ1-3
cdr3_aa: CASSLVGTGAGDTIYF
cdr3_nt: TGTGCCAGCAGCTTAGTAGGAACAGGGGCAGGGGACACCATATATTTT

v_call: TRBV15
d_call: TRBD2
clone_size: once
j_call: TRBJ2-5
cdr3_aa: CATSGGEGGGWTYSETQYF
cdr3_nt: TGTGCCACCAGCGGAGGGGAGGGCGGGGGATGGACGTATTCAGAGACCCAGTACTTC

v_call: TRBV27
d_call: TRBD2
clone_size: .
j_call: TRBJ2-2
cdr3_aa: CASNSGAANTGELFF
cdr3_nt: TGTGCCAGCAATAGCGGGGCTGCGAACACCGGGGAGCTGTTTTTT

v_call: TRBV2
d_call: TRBD1
clone_size: .
j_call: TRBJ2-2
cdr3_aa: CASIGGVNTGELFF
cdr3_nt: TGTGCCAGCATAGGGGGCGTGAACACCGGGGAGCTGTTTTTT

v_call: TRBV5-4
d_call: .
clone_size: .
j_call: TRBJ1-1
cdr3_aa: CASSPTGSEAFF
cdr3_nt: TGTGCCAGCAGCCCCACGGGGTCTGAAGCTTTCTTT

v_call: TRBV7-3
d_call: TRBD2
clone_size: .
j_call: TRBJ2-3
cdr3_aa: CASSLRLAGGHDTQYF
cdr3_nt: TGTGCCAGCAGCCTTCGACTAGCGGGGGGCCACGATACGCAGTATTTT

v_call: TRBV4-1
d_call: TRBD1
clone_size: .
j_call: TRBJ1-1
cdr3_aa: CASSQDRDRGLRAFF
cdr3_nt: TGCGCCAGCAGCCAAGATAGGGACAGGGGGCTGAGAGCTTTCTTT

v_call: TRBV4-1
d_call: TRBD1
clone_size: .
j_call: TRBJ2-5
cdr3_aa: CASSRTSTGLGEETQYF
cdr3_nt: TGCGCCAGCAGCCGAACCTCGACAGGGCTTGGAGAAGAGACCCAGTACTTC

v_call: TRBV30
d_call: .
clone_size: .
j_call: TRBJ2-7
cdr3_aa: CAWRVQGARYEQYF
cdr3_nt: TGTGCCTGGAGGGTCCAGGGCGCTAGGTACGAGCAGTACTTC

v_call: TRBV9
d_call: .
clone_size: .
j_call: TRBJ1-6
cdr3_aa: CASSVEELEGPGGTLHF
cdr3_nt: TGTGCCAGCAGCGTAGAAGAACTGGAGGGTCCCGGGGGAACCCTCCACTTT

v_call: TRBV12-3/TRBV12-4
d_call: .
clone_size: .
j_call: TRBJ1-2
cdr3_aa: CASSPPGYTF
cdr3_nt: TGTGCCAGCAGCCCCCCGGGCTACACCTTC

v_call: TRBV11-3
d_call: TRBD1
clone_size: .
j_call: TRBJ2-3
cdr3_aa: CASSGTGDTQYF
cdr3_nt: TGTGCCAGCAGCGGGACAGGGGATACGCAGTATTTT

v_call: TRBV27
d_call: .
clone_size: .
j_call: TRBJ1-2
cdr3_aa: CASSLQGNYGYTF
cdr3_nt: TGTGCCAGCAGTTTACAGGGGAACTATGGCTACACCTTC

v_call: TRBV29-1
d_call: .
clone_size: .
j_call: TRBJ1-2
cdr3_aa: CSVEEREYGYTF
cdr3_nt: TGCAGCGTTGAAGAGCGGGAATATGGCTACACCTTC

v_call: TRBV5-4
d_call: .
clone_size: .
j_call: TRBJ1-2
cdr3_aa: CASSLNRVYGYTF
cdr3_nt: TGTGCCAGCAGCTTGAACAGGGTTTACGGCTACACCTTC

v_call: TRBV5-4
d_call: TRBD1
clone_size: once
j_call: TRBJ2-5
cdr3_aa: CASSSHGQTGGYETQYF
cdr3_nt: TGTGCCAGCAGCTCACACGGACAGACAGGGGGGTATGAGACCCAGTACTTC

v_call: TRBV4-3
d_call: .
clone_size: .
j_call: TRBJ2-7
cdr3_aa: CASSQGTSENYEQYF
cdr3_nt: TGCGCCAGCAGCCAAGGGACTTCCGAGAACTACGAGCAGTACTTC

v_call: TRBV5-1
d_call: TRBD1
clone_size: .
j_call: TRBJ2-3
cdr3_aa: CASSFGQGADTQYF
cdr3_nt: TGCGCCAGCAGCTTCGGACAGGGGGCAGATACGCAGTATTTT

v_call: TRBV9
d_call: .
clone_size: .
j_call: TRBJ2-1
cdr3_aa: CASSVVVASNEQFF
cdr3_nt: TGTGCCAGCAGCGTAGTAGTTGCGAGTAATGAGCAGTTCTTC

v_call: TRBV2
d_call: TRBD1
clone_size: .
j_call: TRBJ1-2
cdr3_aa: CASSAGTGTGGYTF
cdr3_nt: TGTGCCAGCAGTGCCGGGACAGGAACGGGAGGCTACACCTTC

v_call: TRBV15
d_call: .
clone_size: .
j_call: TRBJ2-7
cdr3_aa: CATSSLPGDEQYF
cdr3_nt: TGTGCCACCAGCAGTCTGCCGGGAGACGAGCAGTACTTC

v_call: TRBV7-8
d_call: TRBD1
clone_size: many
j_call: TRBJ1-5
cdr3_aa: CASSRDRGLGQPQHF
cdr3_nt: TGTGCCAGCAGCCGGGACAGGGGGTTGGGTCAGCCCCAGCATTTT

v_call: TRBV14
d_call: .
clone_size: .
j_call: TRBJ2-5
cdr3_aa: CASSQDRVQETQYF
cdr3_nt: TGTGCCAGCAGCCAAGACAGGGTTCAAGAGACCCAGTACTTC